Below, 5 T cell receptor beta chains from the same sample are listed, as sequenced in a study of siplizumab effects on memory and regulatory T cells. The protocol was immunoSEQ multiplex PCR, while the TCRdb copy is restricted to in-frame clones and leaves out a portion. Seen here are about 110,000 clones, 92% observed once, and the top ten hold 1% to 1.5%. Input material: CD4+ T cells sorted from blood. The receptors come from a human donor in good health.

The rearrangement uses TRBV18 and TRBJ2-7; no clear D. Germline V CDR1 and CDR2: KGHSH, LQKENI. The CDR3 loop spans 13 amino acids. Between the trimmed V and J ends, which lost 3 bases and 5 bases, there was a span of 11 bases. CDR3 bases: TGTGCCAGCTCACCCTTCGAGACCGACGAGCAGTACTTC. Its translation is CASSPFETDEQYF.

The chain has TRBV7-9 and TRBJ2-5; D gene unclear. In germline, CDR1 is SEHNR, CDR2 FQNEAQ (reference sequence). CDR3 length equals 13 residues. V was pared by 5 bases and J by 5 bases, with 12 bases between. The CDR3 nucleotides are TGTGCCAGCAGCCCTATAGCTTACGAGACCCAGTACTTC. Protein: CASSPIAYETQYF.

This rearrangement joins TRBV5-4 to TRBJ2-2; tentatively, D is TRBD2 (6 bases). Per germline, CDR1 SGHNT and CDR2 YYREEE (reference sequence). The CDR3 is 18 amino acids. Trimming pared 4 bases from V and 5 bases from J, leaving 24 bases between. CDR3 DNA sequence: TGTGCCAGCAGCGACGCGGGACCAGCTAGGGGAGGAACCGGGGAGCTGTTTTTT. As protein: CASSDAGPARGGTGELFF. The full variable domain, completed using reference TRBV5-4 and TRBJ2-2, is ETGVTQSPTHLIKTRGQQVTLRCSSQSGHNTVSWYQQALGQGPQFIFQYYREEENGRGNFPPRFSGLQFPNYSSELNVNALELDDSALYLCASSDAGPARGGTGELFFGEGSRLTVL.

The chain combines TRBV12-5 with TRBJ1-1, with unresolved D. In germline, CDR1 is LGHNT, CDR2 FRNRAP. V was cut by 4 bases and J by 5 bases, with 14 bases left in between. The CDR3 contains 14 residues. The CDR3 DNA reads as TGTGCTAGTGGTTCCCTCCCGGGATTGACTGAAGCTTTCTTT. Encoded protein: CASGSLPGLTEAFF.

This sequence joins TRBV4-1 and TRBJ1-2; D is undetermined. V was shortened by 1 base and J by 11 bases, with 20 bases between the two germline ends. The CDR3 sequence is 15 residues long. The germline CDR1 and CDR2 sequences are MGHRA and YSYEKL. CDR3 bases: TGCGCCAGCAGCCAAGCCCCCGATCCCATGGGCCATTACACCTTC. Protein sequence: CASSQAPDPMGHYTF.